The 22 T cell receptor beta chains in this list originate from one sample, sequenced in a study of spatial heterogeneity in lung cancer. TCRdb itself ran the 5' RACE reads through MiXCR, one entry per CDR3 protein. The sample yields about 10,000 distinct CDR3 sequences, roughly 4% seen once. Stated time point: sample taken at primary tumor resection. In each case, whole RNA from tumor, nontumor lung or frozen PBMC was sequenced unsorted. This sample comprised normal lung tissue next to the tumor, obtained at surgery. Receptors were obtained from a male donor with early-stage non-small cell lung cancer.

At least ten counts were recorded for this clonotype. This beta chain came through as a stray read in a library set up for alpha chains, and its size says little. This chain links TRBV6-5 with TRBJ1-6; D unclear. From germline, CDR1 is MNHEY and CDR2 SVGAGI. This CDR3 has 15 residues. With 0 bases removed from V and 4 bases from J, the gap between germline ends came to 7 bases. The CDR3 DNA sequence: TGTGCCAGCAGTTACTCGGAAAGGTATAATTCACCCCTCCACTTT. As protein: CASSYSERYNSPLHF.

In regard to this clonotype: This beta chain is a stray sequence in a library constructed for alpha chains; its clone size is not meaningful. This chain uses TRBV28 with TRBJ2-5; either TRBD1 or TRBD2 may fit D (5 bases each). In germline, CDR1 is MDHEN, CDR2 SYDVKM. The germline V and J ends were trimmed by 7 bases and 5 bases, with 26 bases remaining between them. There are 17 residues in the CDR3. CDR3 coding DNA: TGTGCCAGCAAATCCCCACCGAGCCGAGGGACCGGGGAGACCCAGTACTTC. Translation: CASKSPPSRGTGETQYF.

Judged by abundance, this clonotype is medium-sized. A library made for alpha chains picked up this beta chain off target, so its size means little. This sequence joins TRBV28 and TRBJ1-3; D is unresolved. Germline CDR1 reads MDHEN; CDR2 reads SYDVKM. CDR3 length: 15 residues. The V and J ends lost 2 bases and 0 bases respectively, with 8 bases between them. The CDR3 DNA reads as TGTGCCAGCAGTTTACCAGTGAGCTCTGGAAACACCATATATTTT. It translates to CASSLPVSSGNTIYF.

Within the sample, this clonotype is medium-sized (0.01 to 0.1%). As an off-target read in a library built for alpha chains, this beta chain has a frequency of little significance. V usage is TRBV30 and J usage is TRBJ2-7, with a weak D call TRBD2 (6 bases). Trimming pared 0 bases from V and 3 bases from J, leaving 15 bases between. CDR3 size: 15 residues. The germline CDR1 and CDR2 sequences are GTSNPN and SVGIG (reference sequence). The CDR3 sequence is CAWSVQSARDYEQYF. CDR3 nucleotide sequence: TGTGCCTGGAGTGTACAGTCGGCGCGGGACTACGAGCAGTACTTC.

Relative to its sample, this clonotype is medium-sized. For a library built for alpha chains, this beta chain is a stray read; little rests on its size. The chain couples TRBV12-3 or TRBV12-4 to TRBJ2-1; 11 positions agree with TRBD2. V was pared by 4 bases and J by 6 bases, with 11 bases of the junction left unmatched. There are 17 residues in the CDR3. Here the CDR3 DNA reads TGTGCCAGCAGTTGGGGGTCCGTAGCGGGAGGGCGCAATGAGCAGTTCTTC. Protein product: CASSWGSVAGGRNEQFF.

This clonotype is classed as medium-sized (0.01 to 0.1%). This beta chain came through as a stray read in a library set up for alpha chains, and its size says little. The V gene is TRBV20-1, the J gene TRBJ2-7; no clear D gene. The CDR3 spans 15 residues. V gave up 1 base and J gave up 0 bases, with 13 bases separating them. Germline V gene data show CDR1 as DFQATT and CDR2 as SNEGSKA (reference sequence). CDR3 in amino acids: CSARGVRMSSYEQYF. CDR3 DNA: TGCAGTGCTAGAGGGGTACGCATGTCCTCCTACGAGCAGTACTTC.

This clonotype has ten or more counts. This beta chain turned up in a library designed for alpha chains; as an off-target read, its abundance says little. The J gene is TRBJ2-2, the V gene TRBV6-2 or TRBV6-3, with D perhaps given as TRBD1 or TRBD2 (5 bases each). Germline V gene sequence: CDR1 MNHEY, CDR2 SVGEGT. V dropped 5 bases and J dropped 4 bases, with 14 bases sitting between them. This CDR3 region has 15 residues. Written as DNA, the CDR3 is TGTGCCAGCAGTAAACGGGACCGCATCACCGGGGAGCTGTTTTTT. Protein sequence: CASSKRDRITGELFF.

This clonotype was counted many times. This beta chain came through as a stray read in a library set up for alpha chains, and its size says little. The CDR3 sequence: CASSSSPLGKFF. Here the CDR3 DNA reads TGTGCCAGCAGTTCGAGCCCCCTCGGAAAGTTCTTC. The chain is built from TRBV6-2 or TRBV6-3 and TRBJ2-1; unclear D gene. CDR1 and CDR2 from the germline V gene are MNHEY and SVGEGT. V lost 4 bases and J 14 bases, leaving 15 bases between the germline ends. The CDR3 consists of 12 residues.

In this sample, this clonotype is medium-sized. This beta chain is an unintended read in a library built for alpha chains; its size means little. V gene TRBV28 combines with J gene TRBJ1-5; 9 bases are a match to TRBD1. V lost 5 bases, J lost 4 bases, and 9 bases stayed unmatched. The CDR3 runs to 16 residues. Germline CDR1 and CDR2: MDHEN and SYDVKM. The CDR3 sequence is CASSKPGQGPNQPQHF. CDR3 coding DNA: TGTGCCAGCAGTAAGCCGGGACAGGGCCCGAATCAGCCCCAGCATTTT.

This clonotype was counted at least ten times. Being off target in a library aimed at alpha chains, this beta chain has a size of little meaning. J is TRBJ2-3 and V is TRBV9; 16 nucleotides agree with TRBD2. The germline V gene encodes CDR1 SGDLS and CDR2 YYNGEE. The CDR3 has 19 amino acids. J was trimmed by 2 bases and V by 3 bases; bases with no gene match: 9. The CDR3 region has the DNA TGTGCCAGCAGCGCACATACGGGACTAGCGGGGGGGACCACAGATACGCAGTATTTT. This gives the protein CASSAHTGLAGGTTDTQYF.

The table lists this clonotype with many counts. Since the library was made to target alpha chains, this beta chain is a stray read and its abundance is not meaningful. The chain carries TRBV6-5 and TRBJ1-1; maybe TRBD1 (5 bases). The germline V gene has CDR1 MNHEY and CDR2 SVGAGI. The V end was cut by 6 bases, the J end by 1 base, with 9 bases between. This CDR3 has 13 amino acids. The CDR3 DNA is TGTGCCAGCAGAGGACACACGAACACTGAAGCTTTCTTT. This sequence encodes CASRGHTNTEAFF.

This clonotype was picked up many times. This beta chain is off target for a library built for alpha chains, so its abundance means little. The chain combines TRBV7-9 with TRBJ1-5; tentatively, D is TRBD1 (5 bases). This CDR3 spans 13 amino acids. Germline V gene lookup returns CDR1 SEHNR and CDR2 FQNEAQ (reference sequence). V lost 1 base and J 9 bases, leaving 10 bases between the germline ends. In DNA, the CDR3 is TGTGCCAGCAGCTTAGGAGCGGGGACGCCCCAGCATTTT. This gives the protein CASSLGAGTPQHF.

The table lists this clonotype with many counts. This beta chain is a stray sequence in a library constructed for alpha chains; its clone size is not meaningful. V gene TRBV12-3 or TRBV12-4 combines with J gene TRBJ2-3, with TRBD2 as a possible D gene (5 bases). V gave up 6 bases and J gave up 0 bases, with 10 bases separating them. The CDR3 runs to 14 residues. In DNA, the CDR3 is TGTGCCAGCAGGGCGGGTGCCAGCACAGATACGCAGTATTTT. Its protein product is CASRAGASTDTQYF.

In its sample, this clonotype was seen many times. Being off target in a library aimed at alpha chains, this beta chain has a size of little meaning. The chain joins TRBV14 to TRBJ1-1; D gene unclear. The CDR3 runs to 14 residues. The germline gives CDR1 SGHDN, CDR2 FVKESK. V was pared by 3 bases and J by 0 bases, with 8 bases between. This CDR3 is CASSHGRVNTEAFF. For the CDR3, the DNA is TGTGCCAGCAGCCACGGACGGGTGAACACTGAAGCTTTCTTT.

Worth noting for this clonotype: This beta chain is a stray sequence in a library constructed for alpha chains; its clone size is not meaningful. This chain uses TRBV4-2 with TRBJ2-5; D might be TRBD1 (5 bases). The V end was cut by 4 bases, the J end by 0 bases, with 15 bases between. This CDR3 is 16 amino acids long. Germline V gene lookup returns CDR1 LGHNA and CDR2 YNFKEQ. The CDR3 sequence: CASSPLRSRDQETQYF. The CDR3 coding sequence is TGTGCCAGCAGCCCTCTAAGGTCCAGGGACCAAGAGACCCAGTACTTC.

In its sample, this clonotype was seen many times. A library prepared for alpha chains yielded this beta chain as an off-target read; its size is of little meaning. The gene calls are TRBV11-2 and TRBJ1-1, with unresolved D. The CDR3 is 13 amino acids. CDR1 and CDR2 from the germline V gene are SGHAT and FQNNGV. V shed 0 bases and J shed 5 bases, with 7 bases lying between them. The CDR3 DNA follows: TGTGCCAGCAGCTTAGATACAAGAACTGAAGCTTTCTTT. This gives the protein CASSLDTRTEAFF.

This clonotype is deemed medium-sized (0.01 to 0.1%). Because this beta chain is a stray read in a library intended to capture alpha chains, its abundance should not be given much weight. The chain has TRBV7-2 and TRBJ1-4, with 10 bases aligning to TRBD1. This CDR3 comprises 15 residues. Germline CDR1 reads SGHTA; CDR2 reads FQGNSA. V shed 5 bases and J 5 bases; nucleotides not matched to a gene: 5. DNA for the CDR3: TGTGCCAGCAGCGCCATGGGACAGGGGAATGAAAAACTGTTTTTT. Its translation is CASSAMGQGNEKLFF.

The sample holds a few counts of this clonotype. As an off-target read in a library built for alpha chains, this beta chain has a frequency of little significance. V is TRBV12-3 or TRBV12-4 and J is TRBJ1-4, with 8 bases identical to TRBD1. The CDR3 covers 14 residues. V lost 3 bases and J lost 8; bases outside the gene matches: 5. CDR3 DNA sequence: TGTGCCAGCAGTTTCAGGGGGCAAGGCGAAAAACTGTTTTTT. This sequence encodes CASSFRGQGEKLFF.

This clonotype has a count of ten or more. For a library built for alpha chains, this beta chain is a stray read; little rests on its size. The CDR3 DNA is TGTGCCAGCACCCCCGAGGGGACAGGGAGGTCCACTGAAGCTTTCTTT. This translates into CASTPEGTGRSTEAFF. The chain links TRBV7-9 to TRBJ1-1; TRBD1 matches 9 bases. The CDR3 totals 16 residues. With 7 bases clipped from V and 4 bases from J, the junction kept 13 bases outside the gene matches. Per germline, CDR1 SEHNR and CDR2 FQNEAQ (reference sequence).

This clonotype was recorded at least ten times. This beta chain is a stray sequence in a library constructed for alpha chains; its clone size is not meaningful. CDR3 DNA sequence: TGTGCCAGCAGTGAAGCTTGGCGGACTAGCGAGCAGTACTTC. It translates to CASSEAWRTSEQYF. The V and J genes are TRBV6-1 and TRBJ2-7; 7 bases are shared with TRBD2. The germline CDR1 and CDR2 sequences are MNHNS and SASEGT. Trimming removed 0 bases from V and 6 bases from J; junction bases left unmatched: 5. The CDR3 loop spans 14 amino acids.

This clonotype counts as medium-sized. This beta chain is an off-target read within a library intended for alpha chains, so its frequency means little. The chain couples TRBV6-2 or TRBV6-3 to TRBJ2-1; TRBD2 is a possible D gene (5 bases). The germline V gene has CDR1 MNHEY and CDR2 SVGEGT. V was trimmed by 2 bases and J by 7 bases, leaving 9 bases between them. The length of the CDR3 is 13 residues. Here the CDR3 reads CASSYLGGNEQFF. The CDR3 DNA sequence: TGTGCCAGCAGTTACCTCGGAGGTAATGAGCAGTTCTTC.

The table lists this clonotype with many counts. For a library built for alpha chains, this beta chain is a stray read; little rests on its size. V and J are TRBV20-1 and TRBJ1-4; maybe TRBD1 (5 bases). This CDR3 has 15 residues. The germline V gene encodes CDR1 DFQATT and CDR2 SNEGSKA (reference sequence). Trimming stripped 0 bases from V and 5 bases from J, with 13 bases between. As DNA, the CDR3 is TGCAGTGCTAGAGATGGATCGACAGAGAATGAAAAACTGTTTTTT. As protein: CSARDGSTENEKLFF.